The 22 T cell receptor beta chains below all came from one sample that was sequenced in a study of blood T cell repertoires in COVID-19. Clones were sequenced by immunoSEQ multiplex PCR, and TCRdb holds only the in-frame ones, with some missing. The data show 200,000 to 250,000 clones, roughly 90% seen once. The material sequenced was peripheral blood. These receptors all come from a woman aged 55 to 70 with acute or convalescent COVID-19.

The V gene is TRBV10-3, the J gene TRBJ1-5, with TRBD1 matching over 10 bases. J was trimmed by 0 bases and V by 11 bases; bases with no gene match: 10. CDR3 size: 16 residues. The germline CDR1 and CDR2 sequences are ENHRY and SYGVKD. The CDR3 DNA follows: TGTGCCCTACCGGGACAGGGGCGGGATAGCAATCAGCCCCAGCATTTT. Translating gives CALPGQGRDSNQPQHF.

The rearrangement uses TRBV7-2 and TRBJ1-2; D call uncertain. CDR1 and CDR2 from the germline V gene are SGHTA and FQGNSA. There are 14 residues in the CDR3. The germline V and J ends were trimmed by 3 bases and 2 bases, with 10 bases remaining between them. This chain's CDR3 is CASSLDGMNYGYTF. DNA for the CDR3: TGTGCCAGCAGCTTGGACGGGATGAACTATGGCTACACCTTC.

This clone came up a few times. This chain joins TRBV5-1 and TRBJ1-2, with TRBD1 identical over 8 bases. CDR1 SGHRS and CDR2 YFSETQ come from the germline V gene. The V segment lost 1 base and the J segment 6 bases; nucleotides outside the gene matches: 11. This CDR3 comprises 16 residues. The CDR3 nucleotides read TGCGCCAGCAGCTTGCAGGGGGCCCTCCAAGTTGATGGCTACACCTTC. This codes for CASSLQGALQVDGYTF.

This clone was picked up one time. The rearrangement joins TRBV2 to TRBJ2-3; D is perhaps TRBD2 (7 bases). With 3 bases removed from V and 8 bases from J, the gap between germline ends came to 15 bases. This CDR3 spans 14 amino acids. Germline-derived CDR1 and CDR2 are SNHLY and FYNNEI. In DNA, the CDR3 is TGTGCCAGCAGTGACTCCTGGGGAGGGGGTACGCAGTATTTT. Protein sequence: CASSDSWGGGTQYF.

The rearrangement uses TRBV5-1 and TRBJ1-1; D gene unclear. This CDR3 contains 15 residues. V lost 0 bases, J lost 1 base, and 10 bases lay in between. From germline, CDR1 is SGHRS and CDR2 YFSETQ. The DNA for the CDR3 is TGCGCCAGCAGCTTGGAGGCGCAGGAGAACACTGAAGCTTTCTTT. Amino acids: CASSLEAQENTEAFF.

This clone was detected a few times. The sample holds other DNA sequences that translate to the same CDR3. The DNA for the CDR3 is TGTGCCAGCAGTTACACCGGACAGGGGGCTGAAGCTTTCTTT. This codes for CASSYTGQGAEAFF. The chain has TRBV6-5 and TRBJ1-1; 10 bases fit TRBD1. The CDR3 contains 14 residues. V lost 2 bases to trimming and J lost 6 bases; unmatched junction nucleotides: 3. Germline V CDR1 and CDR2: MNHEY, SVGAGI.

Written as DNA, the CDR3 is TGTGCCTGGGGGGGCGCGAGAGAGCAGTACTTC. Translating gives CAWGGAREQYF. The chain is built from TRBV30 and TRBJ2-7; a possible D gene is TRBD1 (6 bases). V was cut by 5 bases and J by 7 bases, with 12 bases left in between. CDR1 is GTSNPN and CDR2 is SVGIG in the germline V gene (reference sequence). CDR3 length: 11 amino acids.

The chain carries TRBV15 and TRBJ1-4; 7 bases agree with TRBD1. The CDR3 is 15 residues long. Looked up from germline, CDR1 is LNHNV and CDR2 is YYDKDF (reference sequence). J lost 4 bases, V lost 8 bases, and 10 bases had no gene match. CDR3 DNA: TGTGCCACCGCAGACAGGGTGCGGCTTAATGAAAAACTGTTTTTT. Its translation: CATADRVRLNEKLFF. The full variable domain, with the rest looked up from reference TRBV15 and TRBJ1-4, is DAMVIQNPRYQVTQFGKPVTLSCSQTLNHNVMYWYQQKSSQAPKLLFHYYDKDFNNEADTPDNFQSRRPNTSFCFLDIRSPGLGDTAMYLCATADRVRLNEKLFFGSGTQLSVL.

The chain carries TRBV5-5 and TRBJ1-5, with D perhaps TRBD1 (5 bases). CDR1 is SGHKS and CDR2 is YYEKEE in the germline V gene (reference sequence). V was cut by 4 bases and J by 4 bases, with 15 bases left in between. This CDR3 is 15 amino acids long. CDR3 loop: CASSHHPTENQPQHF. For the CDR3, the DNA is TGTGCCAGCAGCCACCACCCGACAGAAAATCAGCCCCAGCATTTT.

The chain employs TRBV12-5 and TRBJ1-3, with TRBD1 identical over 10 bases. The CDR3 is 18 residues long. V dropped 1 base and J dropped 1; count of bases not matched to a gene: 7. From germline, CDR1 is LGHNT and CDR2 FRNRAP. The chain's CDR3 is CASGLAQDRGRSGNTIYF. The CDR3 DNA is TGTGCTAGTGGTTTGGCACAGGACAGGGGGAGGTCTGGAAACACCATATATTTT.

The V gene is TRBV11-2, the J gene TRBJ2-7, with TRBD1 identical over 10 bases. Germline V gene sequence: CDR1 SGHAT, CDR2 FQNNGV. J was trimmed by 4 bases and V by 1 base; bases with no gene match: 4. This CDR3 spans 15 amino acids. CDR3 region: CASSLGSGQGYEQYF. CDR3 sequence (DNA): TGTGCCAGCAGCTTAGGTTCGGGACAGGGGTACGAGCAGTACTTC.

The rearrangement joins TRBV4-1 to TRBJ2-5; 11 positions match TRBD2. The CDR3 totals 19 residues. Germline assignment: CDR1 MGHRA and CDR2 YSYEKL. After removal of 7 bases from V and 2 bases from J, the junction contained 18 bases not matched to a gene. The CDR3 DNA sequence: TGCGCCAGCACCCGGGGGTCGTCTAGCGGGGGGAAACATCAAGAGACCCAGTACTTC. The encoded protein is CASTRGSSSGGKHQETQYF.

Here the CDR3 reads CASSPRQAGGYTF. The CDR3 nucleotides read TGTGCCAGCAGTCCCCGACAGGCTGGAGGCTACACCTTC. This rearrangement joins TRBV12-3 or TRBV12-4 to TRBJ1-2, with D possibly being TRBD1 (6 bases). V was cut by 5 bases and J by 8 bases, with 15 bases left in between. The CDR3 extends over 13 amino acids.

The rearrangement links TRBV5-4 to TRBJ2-2; 10 nucleotides align to TRBD2. CDR1 is SGHNT, CDR2 YYREEE, per germline (reference sequence). The CDR3 has 16 amino acids. V was clipped by 3 bases and J by 6 bases; unmatched bases: 8. For the CDR3, the DNA is TGTGCCAGCAGCTCAGGGACTAGCGCACGATCCGGGGAGCTGTTTTTT. The encoded protein is CASSSGTSARSGELFF.

The chain employs TRBV6-5 and TRBJ1-4; 7 bases fit TRBD1. Trimming removed 0 bases from V and 7 bases from J; junction bases left unmatched: 5. This CDR3 has 15 residues. Germline lookup yields CDR1 MNHEY and CDR2 SVGAGI. CDR3 coding DNA: TGTGCCAGCAGTTACTCGAATAGGGGGCTTGAAAAACTGTTTTTT. This codes for CASSYSNRGLEKLFF.

The chain combines TRBV7-9 with TRBJ2-3, with D maybe TRBD1 (6 bases). Germline loops: CDR1 SEHNR, CDR2 FQNEAQ (reference sequence). This CDR3 has 14 amino acids. The ends were cut back, 5 bases at V and 6 bases at J, with 15 bases in the middle. This chain's CDR3 is CASSRQEADDTQYF. The CDR3 region has the DNA TGTGCCAGCAGCCGACAGGAGGCGGACGATACGCAGTATTTT.

This rearrangement joins TRBV11-2 to TRBJ2-7; TRBD1 is a possible D gene (6 bases). The CDR3 is made up of 15 amino acids. Deletions cut 4 bases from V and 3 bases from J, with 16 bases between. The germline V gene has CDR1 SGHAT and CDR2 FQNNGV. The CDR3 loop reads CASSSGVSVSYEQYF. The CDR3 DNA follows: TGTGCCAGCAGCTCAGGGGTCAGCGTCAGCTACGAGCAGTACTTC. Filled out from reference TRBV11-2 and TRBJ2-7, the complete variable domain reads EAGVAQSPRYKIIEKRQSVAFWCNPISGHATLYWYQQILGQGPKLLIQFQNNGVVDDSQLPKDRFSAERLKGVDSTLKIQPAKLEDSAVYLCASSSGVSVSYEQYFGPGTRLTVT.

The gene calls are TRBV5-1 and TRBJ2-2; 7 bases are a match to TRBD2. CDR1 SGHRS and CDR2 YFSETQ come from the germline V gene. The CDR3 length is 18 residues. J lost 1 base, V lost 0 bases, and 9 bases had no gene match. CDR3 amino acids: CASSLVTLAALNTGELFF. The CDR3 bases are TGCGCCAGCAGCTTGGTAACCCTAGCGGCCTTGAACACCGGGGAGCTGTTTTTT. Combining the CDR3 with reference TRBV5-1 and TRBJ2-2 gives the whole variable domain KAGVTQTPRYLIKTRGQQVTLSCSPISGHRSVSWYQQTPGQGLQFLFEYFSETQRNKGNFPGRFSGRQFSNSRSEMNVSTLELGDSALYLCASSLVTLAALNTGELFFGEGSRLTVL.

The chain couples TRBV7-2 to TRBJ1-5, with D possibly being TRBD1 (6 bases). The V gene lost 2 bases and the J gene lost 1 base, with 18 bases spanning the gap. Germline V gene sequence: CDR1 SGHTA, CDR2 FQGNSA. CDR3 size: 18 residues. The CDR3 reads CASSLWPGEDPSNQPQHF. The CDR3 DNA reads TGTGCCAGCAGCTTATGGCCAGGGGAAGACCCAAGCAATCAGCCCCAGCATTTT.

This chain connects TRBV25-1 to TRBJ1-6, with a possible D match to TRBD1 (5 bases). CDR3 length equals 17 residues. The germline gives CDR1 MGHDK, CDR2 SYGVNS. Deletions cut 0 bases from V and 4 bases from J, with 13 bases between. In DNA form, the CDR3 reads TGTGCCAGCAGTGAATACGGGGGGGACCGATATAATTCACCCCTCCACTTT. This codes for CASSEYGGDRYNSPLHF.

The rearrangement joins TRBV6-5 to TRBJ1-1, with 8 bases aligning to TRBD1. Trimming at V came to 3 bases and at J to 7 bases, leaving 7 bases not matched to a gene. CDR1 and CDR2 (germline): MNHEY, SVGAGI. This CDR3 region has 14 residues. The CDR3 region has the DNA TGTGCCAGCAGTTATCTACATGACAGGGGTGAAGCTTTCTTT. Translated: CASSYLHDRGEAFF.

This chain connects TRBV30 to TRBJ1-1; D is uncertain. V was trimmed by 2 bases and J by 0 bases, leaving 10 bases between them. This CDR3 is 14 amino acids long. Germline V gene lookup returns CDR1 GTSNPN and CDR2 SVGIG (reference sequence). The CDR3 sequence is CAWSSPGLNTEAFF. The CDR3 DNA sequence: TGTGCCTGGAGTTCGCCGGGATTGAACACTGAAGCTTTCTTT.